The clone carrying this TCR beta chain occurred once. The protocol was immunoSEQ multiplex PCR, while the TCRdb copy is restricted to in-frame clones and leaves out a portion. The table lists 9,500 to 15,000 clones, roughly three quarters of them singletons, with just over 14% in the top ten. The data were obtained in a study of technical replicates of blood from a few donors. The CDR3 consists of 14 residues. Germline values: CDR1 MNHEY, CDR2 SVGAGI. Trimming left V 2 bases short and J 6 bases short, with 13 bases between. The receptor was derived from a human donor in good health. V is TRBV6-5 and J is TRBJ1-1; maybe TRBD1 (6 bases). Sequencing used PBMCs. The CDR3 sequence: CASSYRGASAEAFF. CDR3 DNA: TGTGCCAGCAGTTACCGGGGGGCTTCGGCTGAAGCTTTCTTT.